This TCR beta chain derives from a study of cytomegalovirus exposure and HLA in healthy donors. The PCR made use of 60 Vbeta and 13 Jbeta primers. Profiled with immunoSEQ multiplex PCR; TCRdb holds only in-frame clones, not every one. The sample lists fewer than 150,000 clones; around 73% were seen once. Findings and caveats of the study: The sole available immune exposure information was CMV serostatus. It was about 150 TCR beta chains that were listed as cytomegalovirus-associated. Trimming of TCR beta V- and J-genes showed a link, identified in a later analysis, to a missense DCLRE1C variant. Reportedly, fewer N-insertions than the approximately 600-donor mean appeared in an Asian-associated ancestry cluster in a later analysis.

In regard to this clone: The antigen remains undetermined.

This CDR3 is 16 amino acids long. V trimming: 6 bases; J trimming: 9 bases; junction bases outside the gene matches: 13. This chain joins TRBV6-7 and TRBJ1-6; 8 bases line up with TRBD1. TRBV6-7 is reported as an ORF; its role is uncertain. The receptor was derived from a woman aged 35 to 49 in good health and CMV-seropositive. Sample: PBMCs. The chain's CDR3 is CASSLIDRGDGSPLHF. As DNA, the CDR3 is TGTGCCAGCAGCTTAATAGACAGGGGAGATGGTTCACCCCTCCACTTT.